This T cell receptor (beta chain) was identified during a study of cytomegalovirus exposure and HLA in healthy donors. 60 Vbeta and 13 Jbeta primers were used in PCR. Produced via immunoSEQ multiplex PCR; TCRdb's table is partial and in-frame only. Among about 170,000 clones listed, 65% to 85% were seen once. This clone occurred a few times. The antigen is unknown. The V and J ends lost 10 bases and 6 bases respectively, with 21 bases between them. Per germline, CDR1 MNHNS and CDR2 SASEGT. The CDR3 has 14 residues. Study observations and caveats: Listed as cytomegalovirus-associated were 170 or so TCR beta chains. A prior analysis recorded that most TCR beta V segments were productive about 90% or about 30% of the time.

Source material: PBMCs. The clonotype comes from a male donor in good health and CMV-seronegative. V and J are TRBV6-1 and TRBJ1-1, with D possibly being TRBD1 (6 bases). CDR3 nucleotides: TGTGCCACACAAAGAATGGACAGTCGGGCTGAAGCTTTCTTT. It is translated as CATQRMDSRAEAFF.